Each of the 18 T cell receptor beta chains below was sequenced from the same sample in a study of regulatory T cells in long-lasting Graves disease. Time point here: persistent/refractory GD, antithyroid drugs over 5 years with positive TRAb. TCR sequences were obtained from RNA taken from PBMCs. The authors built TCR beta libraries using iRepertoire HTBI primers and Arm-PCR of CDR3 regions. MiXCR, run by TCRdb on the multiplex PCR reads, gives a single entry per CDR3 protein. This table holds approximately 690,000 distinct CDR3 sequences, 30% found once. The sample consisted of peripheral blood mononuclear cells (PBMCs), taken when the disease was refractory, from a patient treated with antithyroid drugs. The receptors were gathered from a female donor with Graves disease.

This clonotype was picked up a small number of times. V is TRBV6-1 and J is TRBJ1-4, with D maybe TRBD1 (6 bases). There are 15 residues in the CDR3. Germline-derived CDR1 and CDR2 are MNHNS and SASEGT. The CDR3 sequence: CAVTGLQGPNEKLFF. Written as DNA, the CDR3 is TGTGCAGTTACCGGGCTACAGGGTCCCAATGAAAAACTGTTTTTT.

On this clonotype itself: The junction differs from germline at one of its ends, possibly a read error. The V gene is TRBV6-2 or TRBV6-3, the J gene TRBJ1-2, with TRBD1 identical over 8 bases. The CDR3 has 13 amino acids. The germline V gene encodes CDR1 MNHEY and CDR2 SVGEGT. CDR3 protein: CTSRRTGIYGYTF. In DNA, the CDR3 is TGTACCAGCAGAAGGACAGGGATCTATGGCTACACCTTC.

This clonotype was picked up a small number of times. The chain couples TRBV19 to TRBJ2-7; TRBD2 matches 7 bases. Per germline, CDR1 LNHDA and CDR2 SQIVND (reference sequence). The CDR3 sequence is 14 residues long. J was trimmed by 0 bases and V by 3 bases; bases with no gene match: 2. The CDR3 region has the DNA TGTGCCAGTAGTATCACTAGCGCCTCCTACGAGCAGTACTTC. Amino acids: CASSITSASYEQYF.

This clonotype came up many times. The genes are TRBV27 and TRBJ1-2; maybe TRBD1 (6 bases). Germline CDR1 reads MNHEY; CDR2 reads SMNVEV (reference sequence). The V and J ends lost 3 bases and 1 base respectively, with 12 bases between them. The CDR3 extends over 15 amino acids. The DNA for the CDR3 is TGTGCCAGCAGTTTTAACTACAGGGATAACTATGGCTACACCTTC. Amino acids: CASSFNYRDNYGYTF.

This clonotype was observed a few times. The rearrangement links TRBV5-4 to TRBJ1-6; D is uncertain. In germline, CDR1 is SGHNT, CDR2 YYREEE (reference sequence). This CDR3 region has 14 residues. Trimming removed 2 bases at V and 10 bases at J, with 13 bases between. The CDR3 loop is CASSFPTRSSPLHF. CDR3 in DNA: TGTGCCAGCAGCTTTCCCACAAGGTCATCACCCCTCCACTTT.

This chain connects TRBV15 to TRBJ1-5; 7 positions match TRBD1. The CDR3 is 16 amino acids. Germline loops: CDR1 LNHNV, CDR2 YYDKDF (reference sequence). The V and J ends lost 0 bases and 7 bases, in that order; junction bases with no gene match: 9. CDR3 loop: CATSRDWQGVEQPQHF. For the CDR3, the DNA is TGTGCCACCAGCAGAGATTGGCAGGGGGTTGAGCAGCCCCAGCATTTT.

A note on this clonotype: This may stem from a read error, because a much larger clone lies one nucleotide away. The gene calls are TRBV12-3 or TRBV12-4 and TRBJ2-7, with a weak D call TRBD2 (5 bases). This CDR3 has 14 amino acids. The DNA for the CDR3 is TGTGCCAGCAGCCTGGCGGGTGGTAAATACGAGCAGCACTTC. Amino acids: CASSLAGGKYEQHF.

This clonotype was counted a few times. The CDR3 is CASSYLRLGSETQYF. The CDR3 DNA reads as TGTGCCAGCAGTTACCTCAGACTAGGGTCGGAGACCCAGTACTTC. The J gene is TRBJ2-5, the V gene TRBV6-2 or TRBV6-3; a weak D match, TRBD2 (6 bases). Germline V lookup: CDR1 MNHEY, CDR2 SVGEGT. The V end was cut by 2 bases, the J end by 5 bases, with 15 bases between. The CDR3 consists of 15 residues.

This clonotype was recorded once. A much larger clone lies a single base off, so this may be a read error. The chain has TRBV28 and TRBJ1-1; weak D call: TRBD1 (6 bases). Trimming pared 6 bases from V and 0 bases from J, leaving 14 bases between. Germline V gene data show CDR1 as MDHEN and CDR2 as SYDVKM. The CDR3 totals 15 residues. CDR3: CASRPPRGMNTEAFF. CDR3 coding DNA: TGTGCCAGCAGACCCCCAAGGGGGATGAACACTGAAGCTTTCTTT.

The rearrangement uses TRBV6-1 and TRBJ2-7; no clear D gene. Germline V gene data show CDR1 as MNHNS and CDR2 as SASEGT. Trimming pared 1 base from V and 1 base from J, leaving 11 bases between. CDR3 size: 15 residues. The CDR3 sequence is CASSEGVTPSYEQYF. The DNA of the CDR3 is TGTGCCAGCAGTGAAGGGGTAACACCTTCCTACGAGCAGTACTTC.

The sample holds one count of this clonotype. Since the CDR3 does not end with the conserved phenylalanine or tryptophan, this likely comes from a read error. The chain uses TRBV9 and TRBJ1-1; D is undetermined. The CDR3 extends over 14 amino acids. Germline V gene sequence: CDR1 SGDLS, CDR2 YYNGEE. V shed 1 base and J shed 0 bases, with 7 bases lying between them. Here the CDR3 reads CASSVYGLNTEAFS. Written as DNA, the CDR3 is TGTGCCAGCAGCGTATATGGGCTGAACACTGAAGCTTTCTCT.

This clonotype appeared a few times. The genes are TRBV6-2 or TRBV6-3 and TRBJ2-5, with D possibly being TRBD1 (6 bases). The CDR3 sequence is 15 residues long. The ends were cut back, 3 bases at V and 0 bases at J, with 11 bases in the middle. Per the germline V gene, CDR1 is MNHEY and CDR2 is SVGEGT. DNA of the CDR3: TGTGCCAGCAGTTATTTGGACAGCAACCAAGAGACCCAGTACTTC. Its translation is CASSYLDSNQETQYF.

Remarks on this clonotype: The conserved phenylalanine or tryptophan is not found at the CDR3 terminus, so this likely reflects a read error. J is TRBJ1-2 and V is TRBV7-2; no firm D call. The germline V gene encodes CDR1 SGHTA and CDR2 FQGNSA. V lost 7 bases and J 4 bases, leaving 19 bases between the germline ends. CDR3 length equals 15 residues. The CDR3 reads CASTPTQLLGYGYTL. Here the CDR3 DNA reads TGTGCCAGCACCCCTACTCAGTTATTAGGCTATGGCTACACCCTC.

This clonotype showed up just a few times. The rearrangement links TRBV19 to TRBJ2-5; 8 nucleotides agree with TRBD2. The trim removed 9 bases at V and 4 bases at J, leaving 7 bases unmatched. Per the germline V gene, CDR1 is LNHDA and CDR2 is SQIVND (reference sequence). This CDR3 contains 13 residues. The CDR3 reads CASSSGRRETQYF. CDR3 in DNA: TGTGCCAGCAGCAGCGGGAGAAGAGAGACCCAGTACTTC.

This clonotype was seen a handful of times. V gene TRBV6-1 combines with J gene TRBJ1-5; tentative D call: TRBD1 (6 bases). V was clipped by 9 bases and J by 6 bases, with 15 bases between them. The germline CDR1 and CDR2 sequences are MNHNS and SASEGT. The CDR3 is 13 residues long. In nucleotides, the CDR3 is TGTGCCAGTAGGCCCGGGGGCAGTCAGCCCCAGCATTTT. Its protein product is CASRPGGSQPQHF.

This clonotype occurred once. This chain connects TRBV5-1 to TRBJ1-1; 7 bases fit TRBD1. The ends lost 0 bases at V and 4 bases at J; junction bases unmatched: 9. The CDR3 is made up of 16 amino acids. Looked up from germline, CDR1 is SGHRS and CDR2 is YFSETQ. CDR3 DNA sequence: TGCGCCAGCAGCTTGGGGGTACAGGGGAGGTCCACTGAAGCTTTCTTT. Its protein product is CASSLGVQGRSTEAFF.

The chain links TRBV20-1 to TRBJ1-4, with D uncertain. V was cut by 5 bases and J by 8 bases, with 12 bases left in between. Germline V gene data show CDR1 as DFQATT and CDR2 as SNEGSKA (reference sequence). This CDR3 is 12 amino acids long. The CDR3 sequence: CSARFQEEKLFF. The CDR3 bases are TGCAGTGCTCGCTTCCAGGAGGAAAAACTGTTTTTT.

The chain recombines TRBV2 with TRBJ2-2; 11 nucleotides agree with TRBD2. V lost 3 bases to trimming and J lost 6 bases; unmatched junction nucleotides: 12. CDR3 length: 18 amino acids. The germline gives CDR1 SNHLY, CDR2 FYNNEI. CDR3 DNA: TGTGCCAGCAGTGACACTAGCGGGGGAAACTGGATGTCCGGGGAGCTGTTTTTT. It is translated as CASSDTSGGNWMSGELFF.